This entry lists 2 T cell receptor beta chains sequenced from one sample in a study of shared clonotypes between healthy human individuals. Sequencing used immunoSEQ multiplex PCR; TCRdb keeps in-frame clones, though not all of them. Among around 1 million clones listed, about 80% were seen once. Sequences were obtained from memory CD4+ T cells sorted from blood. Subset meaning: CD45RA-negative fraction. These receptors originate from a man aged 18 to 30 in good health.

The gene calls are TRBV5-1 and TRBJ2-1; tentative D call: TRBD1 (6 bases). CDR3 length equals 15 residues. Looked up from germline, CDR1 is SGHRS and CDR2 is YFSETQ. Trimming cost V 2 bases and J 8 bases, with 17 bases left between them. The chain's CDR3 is CASSFGRGFIDEQFF. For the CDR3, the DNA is TGCGCCAGCAGCTTCGGCAGGGGCTTTATCGATGAGCAGTTCTTC.

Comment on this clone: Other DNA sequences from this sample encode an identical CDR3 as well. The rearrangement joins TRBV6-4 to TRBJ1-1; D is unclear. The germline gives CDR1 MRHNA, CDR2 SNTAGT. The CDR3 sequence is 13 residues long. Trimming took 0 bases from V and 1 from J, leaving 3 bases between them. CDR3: CASSDSRNTEAFF. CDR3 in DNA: TGTGCCAGCAGTGACTCGAGGAACACTGAAGCTTTCTTT.